This section outlines one TCR beta chain sequence together with its context. Primers included in the PCR were 60 Vbeta and 13 Jbeta primers. The repertoire was sequenced with immunoSEQ multiplex PCR; TCRdb's copy has only in-frame clones and lacks some. The table includes roughly 190,000 clones, 81% detected once. The CDR3 is 16 residues long. Germline-derived CDR1 and CDR2 are SGDLS and YYNGEE. J lost 0 bases, V lost 4 bases, and 5 bases had no gene match. The entry originates in a study of cytomegalovirus exposure and HLA in healthy donors. V and J are TRBV9 and TRBJ2-1, with 9 bases identical to TRBD2. The sequence was collected from a man younger than 35 in good health and CMV-seronegative. Sequencing input: PBMCs. CDR3 DNA: TGTGCCAGCAGCCCGGGACTAGCTCTCTCCTACAATGAGCAGTTCTTC. This gives the protein CASSPGLALSYNEQFF. Based on the CDR3 plus reference TRBV9 and TRBJ2-1, the full variable domain is DSGVTQTPKHLITATGQRVTLRCSPRSGDLSVYWYQQSLDQGLQFLIQYYNGEERAKGNILERFSAQQFPDLHSELNLSSLELGDSALYFCASSPGLALSYNEQFFGPGTRLTVL.